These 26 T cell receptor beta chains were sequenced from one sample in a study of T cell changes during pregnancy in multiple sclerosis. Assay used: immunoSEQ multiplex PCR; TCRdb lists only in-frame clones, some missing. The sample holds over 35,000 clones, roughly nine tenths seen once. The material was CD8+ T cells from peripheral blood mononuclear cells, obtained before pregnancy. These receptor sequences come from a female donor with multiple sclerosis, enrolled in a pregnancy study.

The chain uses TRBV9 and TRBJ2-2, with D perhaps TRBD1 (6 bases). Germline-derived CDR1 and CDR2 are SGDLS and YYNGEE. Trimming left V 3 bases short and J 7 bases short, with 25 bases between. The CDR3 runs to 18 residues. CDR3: CASSGTPGRGDSIGELFF. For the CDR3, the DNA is TGTGCCAGCAGCGGTACCCCCGGCAGGGGCGATAGTATCGGGGAGCTGTTTTTT.

The CDR3 protein is CASSYVYGYTF. In nucleotides, the CDR3 is TGTGCCAGCAGCTATGTCTATGGCTACACCTTC. V and J are TRBV6-5 and TRBJ1-2; D unresolved. This CDR3 comprises 11 residues. Per germline, CDR1 MNHEY and CDR2 SVGAGI. V lost 6 bases and J lost 4, with 6 bases in between.

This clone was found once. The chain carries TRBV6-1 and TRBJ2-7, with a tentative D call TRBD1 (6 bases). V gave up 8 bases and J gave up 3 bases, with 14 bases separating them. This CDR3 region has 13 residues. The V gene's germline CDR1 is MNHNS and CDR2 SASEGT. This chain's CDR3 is CASCIRGGYEQYF. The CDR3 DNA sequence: TGTGCCAGCTGCATCCGAGGGGGCTACGAGCAGTACTTC.

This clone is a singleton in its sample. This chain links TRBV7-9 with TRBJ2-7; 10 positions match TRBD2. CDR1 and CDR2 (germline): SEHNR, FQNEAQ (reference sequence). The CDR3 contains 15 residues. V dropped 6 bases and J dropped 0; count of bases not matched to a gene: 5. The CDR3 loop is CASRPGLADSYEQYF. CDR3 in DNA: TGTGCCAGCAGACCCGGACTAGCGGACTCCTACGAGCAGTACTTC.

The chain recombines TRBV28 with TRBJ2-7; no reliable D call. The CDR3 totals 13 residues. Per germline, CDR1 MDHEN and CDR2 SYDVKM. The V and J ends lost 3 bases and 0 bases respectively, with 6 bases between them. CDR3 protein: CASSFPSSYEQYF. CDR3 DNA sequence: TGTGCCAGCAGTTTCCCTAGCTCCTACGAGCAGTACTTC.

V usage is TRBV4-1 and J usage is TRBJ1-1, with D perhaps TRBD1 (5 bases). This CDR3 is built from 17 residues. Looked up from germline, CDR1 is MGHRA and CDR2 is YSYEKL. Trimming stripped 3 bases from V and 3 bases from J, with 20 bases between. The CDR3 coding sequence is TGCGCCAGCAGCCACTTCGCCAGGGTGAGTGGGGACACTGAAGCTTTCTTT. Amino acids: CASSHFARVSGDTEAFF.

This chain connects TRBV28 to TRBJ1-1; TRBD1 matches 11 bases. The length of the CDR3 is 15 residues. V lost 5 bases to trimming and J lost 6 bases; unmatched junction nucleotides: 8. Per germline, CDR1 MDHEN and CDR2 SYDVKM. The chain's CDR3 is CASSTWTGGNSEAFF. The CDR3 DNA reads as TGTGCCAGCAGTACCTGGACAGGGGGCAATTCTGAAGCTTTCTTT.

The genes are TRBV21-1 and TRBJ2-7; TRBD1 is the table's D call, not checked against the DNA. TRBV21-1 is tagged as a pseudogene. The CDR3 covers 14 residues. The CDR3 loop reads CASSNPGQDYEQYF. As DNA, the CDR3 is TGTGCCAGCAGTAACCCGGGACAGGATTACGAGCAGTACTTC.

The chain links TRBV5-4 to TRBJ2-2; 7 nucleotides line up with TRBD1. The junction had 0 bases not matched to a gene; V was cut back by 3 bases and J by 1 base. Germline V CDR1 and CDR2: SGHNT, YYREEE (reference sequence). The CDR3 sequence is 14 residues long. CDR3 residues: CASSWTGNTGELFF. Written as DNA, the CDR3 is TGTGCCAGCAGCTGGACAGGGAACACCGGGGAGCTGTTTTTT.

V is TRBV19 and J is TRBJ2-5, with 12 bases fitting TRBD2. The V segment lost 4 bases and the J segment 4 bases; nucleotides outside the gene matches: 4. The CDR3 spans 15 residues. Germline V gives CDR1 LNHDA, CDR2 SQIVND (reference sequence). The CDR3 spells CASSRVLAGGETQYF. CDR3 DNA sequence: TGTGCCAGTAGTAGAGTACTAGCGGGAGGAGAGACCCAGTACTTC.

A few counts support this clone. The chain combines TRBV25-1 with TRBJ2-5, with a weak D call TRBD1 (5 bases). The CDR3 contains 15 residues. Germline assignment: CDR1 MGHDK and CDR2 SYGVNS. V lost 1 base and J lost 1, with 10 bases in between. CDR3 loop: CASSEFGRAQETQYF. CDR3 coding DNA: TGTGCCAGCAGTGAATTCGGCAGGGCCCAAGAGACCCAGTACTTC.

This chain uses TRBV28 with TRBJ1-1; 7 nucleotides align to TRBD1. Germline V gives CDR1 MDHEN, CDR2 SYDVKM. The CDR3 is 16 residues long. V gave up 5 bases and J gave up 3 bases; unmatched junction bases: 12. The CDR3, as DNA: TGTGCCAGCAGTCCTGCGCAGGGGGTACAGGACACTGAAGCTTTCTTT. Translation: CASSPAQGVQDTEAFF.

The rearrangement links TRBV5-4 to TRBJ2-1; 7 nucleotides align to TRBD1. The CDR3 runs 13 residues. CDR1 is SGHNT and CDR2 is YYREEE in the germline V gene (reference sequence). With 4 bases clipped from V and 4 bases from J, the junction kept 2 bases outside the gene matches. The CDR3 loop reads CASSGDSYNEQFF. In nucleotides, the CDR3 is TGTGCCAGCAGCGGGGACAGTTACAATGAGCAGTTCTTC.

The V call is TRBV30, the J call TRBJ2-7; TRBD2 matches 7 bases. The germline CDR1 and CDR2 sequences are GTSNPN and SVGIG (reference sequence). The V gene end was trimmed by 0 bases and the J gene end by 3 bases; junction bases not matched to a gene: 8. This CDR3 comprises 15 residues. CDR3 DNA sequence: TGTGCCTGGAGTGTATCTCCTAGCGGCCTCTACGAGCAGTACTTC. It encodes CAWSVSPSGLYEQYF.

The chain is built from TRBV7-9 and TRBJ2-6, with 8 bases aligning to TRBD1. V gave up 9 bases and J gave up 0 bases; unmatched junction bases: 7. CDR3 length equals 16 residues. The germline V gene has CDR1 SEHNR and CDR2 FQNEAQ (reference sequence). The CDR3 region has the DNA TGTGCCAGTGTCAGGGGGCGGAACTCTGGGGCCAACGTCCTGACTTTC. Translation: CASVRGRNSGANVLTF.

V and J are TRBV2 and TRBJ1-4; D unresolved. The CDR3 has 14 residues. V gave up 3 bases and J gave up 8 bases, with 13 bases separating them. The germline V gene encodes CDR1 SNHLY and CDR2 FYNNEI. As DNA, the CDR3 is TGTGCCAGCAGTGAGAGGGCGATAGGGGAAAAACTGTTTTTT. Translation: CASSERAIGEKLFF.

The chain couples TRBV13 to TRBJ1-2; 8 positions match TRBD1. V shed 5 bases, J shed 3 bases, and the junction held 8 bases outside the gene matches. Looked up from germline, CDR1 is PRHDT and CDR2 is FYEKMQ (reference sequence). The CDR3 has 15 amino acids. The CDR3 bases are TGTGCCAGCAGCCCAGGGACAGGAAACTACTATGGCTACACCTTC. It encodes CASSPGTGNYYGYTF.

CDR3 protein: CASSSGLAGHEQYF. As DNA, the CDR3 is TGTGCCAGCAGCTCGGGACTAGCGGGACACGAGCAGTACTTC. The V call is TRBV28, the J call TRBJ2-7; 13 bases match TRBD2. The CDR3 spans 14 residues. The germline gives CDR1 MDHEN, CDR2 SYDVKM. Germline trimming cut 6 bases from V and 5 bases from J; bases unmatched to any gene: 4.

The CDR3 coding sequence is TGTGCCAGCAGCCCTCGCACCGGGACAGACTTCTACGAGCAGTACTTC. This translates into CASSPRTGTDFYEQYF. The chain joins TRBV7-9 to TRBJ2-7, with TRBD1 matching 7 bases. Trimming removed 5 bases from V and 3 bases from J; junction bases left unmatched: 13. The CDR3 totals 16 residues. Germline V gene lookup returns CDR1 SEHNR and CDR2 FQNEAQ (reference sequence).

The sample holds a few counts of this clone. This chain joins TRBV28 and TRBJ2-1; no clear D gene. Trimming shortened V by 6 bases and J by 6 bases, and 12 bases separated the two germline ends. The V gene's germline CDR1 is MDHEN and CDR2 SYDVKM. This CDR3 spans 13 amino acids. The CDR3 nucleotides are TGTGCCAGCAGCCCGGTTGCCCCCAATGAGCAGTTCTTC. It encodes CASSPVAPNEQFF.

For the CDR3, the DNA is TGCAGCGTTGTGGATGGGGCGCCTGACTATGGCTACACCTTC. Amino acid sequence: CSVVDGAPDYGYTF. The chain uses TRBV29-1 and TRBJ1-2; a weak D match, TRBD1 (5 bases). CDR3 size: 14 residues. The V gene's germline CDR1 is SQVTM and CDR2 ANQGSEA. Trimming took off 4 bases at V and 3 bases at J, with 15 bases between the two ends.

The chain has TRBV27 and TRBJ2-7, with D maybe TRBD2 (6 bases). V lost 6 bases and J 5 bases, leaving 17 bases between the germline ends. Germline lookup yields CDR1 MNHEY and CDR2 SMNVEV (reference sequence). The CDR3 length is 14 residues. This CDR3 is CASSPWTTPNEQYF. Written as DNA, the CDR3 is TGTGCCAGCAGCCCTTGGACTACACCCAACGAGCAGTACTTC.

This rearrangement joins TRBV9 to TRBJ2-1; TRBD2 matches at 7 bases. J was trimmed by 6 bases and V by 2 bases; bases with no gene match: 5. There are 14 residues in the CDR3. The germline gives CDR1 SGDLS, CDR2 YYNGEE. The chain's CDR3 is CASSVVAGLNEQFF. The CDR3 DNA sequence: TGTGCCAGCAGCGTTGTAGCGGGCCTCAATGAGCAGTTCTTC.

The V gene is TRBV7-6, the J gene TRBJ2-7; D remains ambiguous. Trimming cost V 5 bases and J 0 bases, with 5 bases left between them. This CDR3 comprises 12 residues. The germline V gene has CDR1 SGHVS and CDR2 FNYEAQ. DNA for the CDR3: TGTGCCAGCAGCCCCAACTCCTACGAGCAGTACTTC. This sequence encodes CASSPNSYEQYF.

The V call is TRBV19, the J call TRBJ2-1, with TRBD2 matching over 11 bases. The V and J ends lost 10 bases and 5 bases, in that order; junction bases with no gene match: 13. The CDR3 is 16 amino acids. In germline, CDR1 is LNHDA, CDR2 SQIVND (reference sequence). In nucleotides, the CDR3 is TGTGCCACCTATTCCGGGACTAGCGGCTTCGACAATGAGCAGTTCTTC. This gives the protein CATYSGTSGFDNEQFF.

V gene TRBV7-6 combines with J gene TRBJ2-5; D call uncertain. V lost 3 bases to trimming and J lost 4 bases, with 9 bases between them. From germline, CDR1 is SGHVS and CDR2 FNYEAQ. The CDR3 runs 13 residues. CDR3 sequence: CASSLSIGETQYF. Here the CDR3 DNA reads TGTGCCAGCAGCTTGAGTATTGGAGAGACCCAGTACTTC.